Listed here are 7 T cell receptor beta chains from one sample, sequenced in a study of blood T cell repertoires in COVID-19. Clones were read by immunoSEQ multiplex PCR, and TCRdb kept only the in-frame ones, dropping some. The sample lists some 280,000 clones, around 81% seen once, with 4.1% in the top ten. Sequencing was done on a sample of peripheral blood. These receptors all stem from a woman aged 50 to 60 with active or convalescent COVID-19.

The rearrangement joins TRBV27 to TRBJ1-5; D gene uncertain. The ends were cut back, 6 bases at V and 7 bases at J, with 19 bases in the middle. The CDR3 consists of 15 residues. Per germline, CDR1 MNHEY and CDR2 SMNVEV (reference sequence). CDR3 DNA sequence: TGTGCCAGCAGGGGCGCCGGGCCTGGAGGACAGCCCCAGCATTTT. Residues: CASRGAGPGGQPQHF.

The chain combines TRBV6-5 with TRBJ1-1; 10 nucleotides agree with TRBD1. The germline V gene has CDR1 MNHEY and CDR2 SVGAGI. Trimming cost V 10 bases and J 6 bases; bases outside gene matches: 8. CDR3 length: 13 residues. The DNA for the CDR3 is TGTGCCACCTCAGGACAGGGGGTACCTGAAGCTTTCTTT. Protein: CATSGQGVPEAFF.

The rearrangement links TRBV19 to TRBJ2-2, with D tentatively TRBD1 (6 bases). Germline values: CDR1 LNHDA, CDR2 SQIVND (reference sequence). This CDR3 comprises 13 residues. V was cut by 3 bases and J by 6 bases, with 8 bases left in between. The DNA of the CDR3 is TGTGCCAGTAGTATCCAGGGGTCCGGGGAGCTGTTTTTT. This gives the protein CASSIQGSGELFF.

This chain joins TRBV11-2 and TRBJ2-7; D gene unclear. The CDR3 is 15 residues long. The germline V gene has CDR1 SGHAT and CDR2 FQNNGV. V was clipped by 1 base and J by 3 bases, with 13 bases between them. The CDR3 here is CASSLALVSLYEQYF. In nucleotides, the CDR3 is TGTGCCAGCAGCTTAGCTTTAGTTTCGCTCTACGAGCAGTACTTC.

This sequence joins TRBV6-5 and TRBJ1-5, with D possibly TRBD1 on 5 matching bases. The CDR3 is 15 residues long. CDR1 and CDR2 from the germline V gene are MNHEY and SVGAGI. V gave up 7 bases and J gave up 0 bases, with 13 bases separating them. The CDR3 nucleotides are TGTGCCAGCACAAGGTGGGGGGGTAGCAATCAGCCCCAGCATTTT. Translation gives CASTRWGGSNQPQHF.

The genes are TRBV19 and TRBJ1-1, with a weak D call TRBD1 (6 bases). Per germline, CDR1 LNHDA and CDR2 SQIVND (reference sequence). Trimming stripped 6 bases from V and 1 base from J, with 18 bases between. CDR3 length: 16 amino acids. Here the CDR3 DNA reads TGTGCCAGTAGCCCCCCGGGACACAGGTCGAACACTGAAGCTTTCTTT. It codes for CASSPPGHRSNTEAFF. Supplemented by reference TRBV19 and TRBJ1-1, the full variable domain reads DGGITQSPKYLFRKEGQNVTLSCEQNLNHDAMYWYRQDPGQGLRLIYYSQIVNDFQKGDIAEGYSVSREKKESFPLTVTSAQKNPTAFYLCASSPPGHRSNTEAFFGQGTRLTVV.

The chain couples TRBV7-2 to TRBJ1-1; 7 bases are shared with TRBD1. V was clipped by 4 bases and J by 8 bases; unmatched bases: 4. The CDR3 has 12 residues. CDR1 SGHTA and CDR2 FQGNSA come from the germline V gene. CDR3 nucleotides: TGTGCCAGCAGCTGGGACAGTTTCGAAGCTTTCTTT. Translated: CASSWDSFEAFF.